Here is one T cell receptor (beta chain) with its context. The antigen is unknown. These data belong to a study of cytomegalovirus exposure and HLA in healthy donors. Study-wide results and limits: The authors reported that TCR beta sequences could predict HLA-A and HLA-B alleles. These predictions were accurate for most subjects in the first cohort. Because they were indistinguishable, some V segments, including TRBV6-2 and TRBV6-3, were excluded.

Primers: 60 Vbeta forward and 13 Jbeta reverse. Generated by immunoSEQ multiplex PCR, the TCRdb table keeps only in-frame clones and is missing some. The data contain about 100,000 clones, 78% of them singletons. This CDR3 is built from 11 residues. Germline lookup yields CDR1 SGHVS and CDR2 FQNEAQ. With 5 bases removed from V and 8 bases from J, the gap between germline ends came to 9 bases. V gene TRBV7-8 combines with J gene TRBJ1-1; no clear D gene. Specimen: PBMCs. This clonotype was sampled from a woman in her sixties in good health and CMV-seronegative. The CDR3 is CASSLAGEAFF. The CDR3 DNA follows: TGTGCCAGCAGCCTCGCGGGCGAAGCTTTCTTT.